Included here is one T cell receptor (beta chain) sequence, with context. The data originate from a study of T cell changes during pregnancy in multiple sclerosis. The CDR3 sequence is 13 residues long. CDR1 and CDR2 from the germline V gene are SGHRS and YFSETQ. The germline V and J ends were trimmed by 0 bases and 7 bases, with 8 bases remaining between them. The method was immunoSEQ multiplex PCR; TCRdb's version includes in-frame clones alone and lacks a portion of them. The repertoire holds 130,000 or so clones, with 96% as singletons. V usage is TRBV5-1 and J usage is TRBJ2-1; D call uncertain. The receptor was isolated from a female donor with multiple sclerosis, enrolled in a pregnancy study. Sequenced here: peripheral blood, sampled after pregnancy. The CDR3 spells CASSLEVRNEQFF. The CDR3 region has the DNA TGCGCCAGCAGCTTGGAAGTTCGGAATGAGCAGTTCTTC.